The rows below give T cell receptor beta chains drawn from one sample of a study of spatial heterogeneity in lung cancer. Each CDR3 protein gets one entry after TCRdb re-called the 5' RACE reads with MiXCR. The sample records some 2,700 distinct CDR3 sequences, over 15% being singletons. Source: lung tumor tissue, taken at surgery. These receptors were taken from a male donor with early-stage non-small cell lung cancer. CDR3s include the opening cysteine and the closing phenylalanine or tryptophan. A D gene is named only where the DNA matches it firmly. The size of a clone is reported for some rows only, either as once, few or many, or as a class for expanded clones.

clone size: few; V gene: TRBV5-8; D gene: TRBD1; J gene: TRBJ2-7; CDR3 protein: CASSPTGGSYEQYF; CDR3 DNA: TGTGCCAGCAGCCCGACAGGGGGCTCCTACGAGCAGTACTTC
clone size: medium-sized; V gene: TRBV20-1; D gene: NA; J gene: TRBJ2-7; CDR3 protein: CSARDQESYEQYF; CDR3 DNA: TGCAGTGCTAGAGATCAGGAATCCTACGAGCAGTACTTC
clone size: medium-sized; V gene: TRBV27; D gene: NA; J gene: TRBJ2-7; CDR3 protein: CASSLRSGLHEQYF; CDR3 DNA: TGTGCCAGCAGTTTACGGTCAGGTCTCCACGAGCAGTACTTC
clone size: medium-sized; V gene: TRBV20-1; D gene: TRBD2; J gene: TRBJ2-1; CDR3 protein: CSALAGWYNEQFF; CDR3 DNA: TGCAGTGCCTTAGCGGGTTGGTACAATGAGCAGTTCTTC
clone size: NA; V gene: TRBV18; D gene: NA; J gene: TRBJ2-3; CDR3 protein: CASSPPNPTDTQYF; CDR3 DNA: TGTGCCAGCTCACCACCGAACCCCACAGATACGCAGTATTTT
clone size: NA; V gene: TRBV28; D gene: NA; J gene: TRBJ2-7; CDR3 protein: CASESSRYEQYF; CDR3 DNA: TGTGCCAGCGAAAGCTCCCGCTACGAGCAGTACTTC
clone size: NA; V gene: TRBV12-3/TRBV12-4; D gene: TRBD2; J gene: TRBJ2-2; CDR3 protein: CASSLRMTGLAGGRVFGTGELFF; CDR3 DNA: TGTGCCAGCAGCCTTCGTATGACCGGACTAGCGGGGGGCCGGGTATTCGGGACCGGGGAGCTGTTTTTT
clone size: NA; V gene: TRBV4-1; D gene: NA; J gene: TRBJ2-3; CDR3 protein: CASSQAQQSTDTQYF; CDR3 DNA: TGCGCCAGCAGCCAAGCCCAGCAAAGCACAGATACGCAGTATTTT
clone size: medium-sized; V gene: TRBV3-1; D gene: NA; J gene: TRBJ2-1; CDR3 protein: CASSRIGGGFGEQFF; CDR3 DNA: TGTGCCAGCAGCCGTATTGGGGGCGGTTTTGGTGAGCAGTTCTTC
clone size: NA; V gene: TRBV2; D gene: NA; J gene: TRBJ2-5; CDR3 protein: CASSAGRIQETQYF; CDR3 DNA: TGTGCCAGCAGTGCAGGTCGTATCCAAGAGACCCAGTACTTC
clone size: few; V gene: TRBV12-3/TRBV12-4; D gene: NA; J gene: TRBJ2-2; CDR3 protein: CASSLISRAIGGELFF; CDR3 DNA: TGTGCCAGCAGTTTAATCTCCAGGGCGATCGGCGGGGAGCTGTTTTTT
clone size: few; V gene: TRBV6-5; D gene: TRBD2; J gene: TRBJ2-5; CDR3 protein: CASSYPAGGMETQYF; CDR3 DNA: TGTGCCAGCAGTTACCCGGCGGGGGGCATGGAGACCCAGTACTTC
clone size: medium-sized; V gene: TRBV6-5; D gene: NA; J gene: TRBJ2-7; CDR3 protein: CASRPGTGGHEQYF; CDR3 DNA: TGTGCCAGCAGGCCCGGGACGGGCGGCCACGAGCAGTACTTC
clone size: few; V gene: TRBV20-1; D gene: NA; J gene: TRBJ1-5; CDR3 protein: CSARVPPGHQIDSNQPQHF; CDR3 DNA: TGCAGTGCTAGAGTACCTCCGGGACACCAAATAGATAGCAATCAGCCCCAGCATTTT
clone size: few; V gene: TRBV7-8; D gene: NA; J gene: TRBJ2-6; CDR3 protein: CASSYIVSGANVLTF; CDR3 DNA: TGTGCCAGCAGCTACATCGTCTCTGGGGCCAACGTCCTGACTTTC
clone size: NA; V gene: TRBV18; D gene: NA; J gene: TRBJ2-1; CDR3 protein: CASSPNRDTDEQFF; CDR3 DNA: TGTGCCAGCTCACCAAACCGGGACACAGATGAGCAGTTCTTC
clone size: NA; V gene: TRBV27; D gene: NA; J gene: TRBJ1-6; CDR3 protein: CASSASPGDNSPLHF; CDR3 DNA: TGTGCCAGCAGTGCCAGCCCCGGCGATAATTCACCCCTCCACTTT